The TCR beta chain described here comes from a study of blood T cell repertoires in COVID-19. Overall study: Researchers got acute and convalescent COVID-19 samples from the United States, Italy and Spain. Sources were T cells, B-cell-depleted T cells, or PBMCs; the material itself was cDNA or gDNA.

Methods used by the authors: By means of reference gene primer amplification, nucleated cell counts were estimated. The assay was immunoSEQ multiplex PCR, and TCRdb's table has in-frame clones only and misses some. V and J calls and clone size are those listed in that table; D and trimming were worked out from the DNA. The sample includes about 270,000 clones, about 90% seen only once; the top ten take 2.3%. The source material was peripheral blood. The TCR was taken from a woman aged 50 to 65 with acute or convalescent COVID-19.

CDR3: CAITSQGADYGYTF. The CDR3 nucleotides read TGTGCCATCACTTCACAGGGGGCTGACTATGGCTACACCTTC. This sequence joins TRBV10-3 and TRBJ1-2, with 9 positions matching TRBD1. Germline lookup yields CDR1 ENHRY and CDR2 SYGVKD. The CDR3 sequence is 14 residues long. J lost 3 bases, V lost 7 bases, and 6 bases had no gene match.